The clone carrying this T cell receptor beta chain occurred many times. No antigen is known for it. The data derive from a study of T cells in Graves' hyperthyroidism and ophthalmopathy. CDR3 length equals 14 residues. Germline lookup yields CDR1 MNHNY and CDR2 SVGAGI (reference sequence). Trimming removed 4 bases at V and 7 bases at J, with 14 bases between. Using RNA transcripts as the source, TCR beta CDR3 regions were amplified. TCR CDR3 underwent first-round RT-PCR with the HTBI primer set. Using its own MiXCR run on the multiplex PCR reads, TCRdb lists one record per CDR3 protein. The sample consists of a few hundred thousand distinct CDR3 sequences, 46% of them appearing once. Findings and limits, study-wide: Median prediction lead before ophthalmopathy onset was about 6.3 months with the model. Researchers found most expanded thyroid clonotypes above 0.001 in blood as well.

Uncontrolled infections, other autoimmune diseases, pregnancy or lactation led to exclusion of patients. Sequenced sample: peripheral blood or thyroid tissue (not recorded which). The receptor was isolated from a young woman with Graves' hyperthyroidism. J is TRBJ1-5 and V is TRBV6-6; D call uncertain. CDR3 sequence: CASSSDAARQPQHF. DNA for the CDR3: TGTGCCAGCAGTTCGGACGCGGCAAGGCAGCCCCAGCATTTT.